The present T cell receptor beta chain was sequenced within a study of blood T cell repertoires in COVID-19. Study as a whole: There were acute and convalescent COVID-19 samples, and they came from the United States, Italy and Spain. T cells, B-cell-depleted T cells, or PBMCs supplied cDNA or gDNA.

This clone was seen a handful of times. Original processing notes: From reference gene primer amplification, estimates of nucleated cell counts were derived. Clones were read by immunoSEQ multiplex PCR, and TCRdb kept only the in-frame ones, dropping some. Clonal size and the V and J genes are those of that table, whereas D and trimming came from the DNA. This table has approximately 200,000 clones, around 79% appearing once. The V gene lost 2 bases and the J gene lost 8 bases, with 16 bases spanning the gap. The CDR3 contains 15 residues. Germline V lookup: CDR1 ENHRY, CDR2 SYGVKD. Specimen: peripheral blood. The sequence came from a woman aged 40 to 50 with COVID-19, enrolled during active disease. The chain couples TRBV10-3 to TRBJ2-1; TRBD1 might be the D (6 bases). CDR3 sequence (DNA): TGTGCCATCAGTGAGGCACACAGGGCCCGCCATGAGCAGTTCTTC. Translation: CAISEAHRARHEQFF.